This is a list of T cell receptor beta chains from one sample in a study of T cells in Graves' hyperthyroidism and ophthalmopathy. TCRdb re-derived calls from the multiplex PCR reads in MiXCR, one entry per CDR3 protein. This sample yields around 610,000 distinct CDR3 sequences, of which roughly 14% are seen a single time; 4% to 5.5% belongs to the top ten. The specimen was blood. The origin of the receptors is a woman in her thirties or forties with Graves' ophthalmopathy. The CDR3 runs from the conserved cysteine through the conserved F or W. The D gene is left open where the match is weak. A row's size may be missing; if present it is once, few, many or a size class.

j_call clone_size v_call d_call cdr3_nt cdr3_aa
TRBJ1-6 many TRBV28 - TGTGCCAGCAGTCTACAGCCGAATTCACCCCTCCACTTT CASSLQPNSPLHF
TRBJ1-2 many TRBV20-1 - TGCAGTGCTAGAGAGCAGGGGCAGGGTAACTATGGCTACACCTTC CSAREQGQGNYGYTF
TRBJ2-7 many TRBV28 - TGTGCCAGCAGTCCAGTAGCGAGCCGGGACGGAACCTACGAGCAGTACTTC CASSPVASRDGTYEQYF
TRBJ2-2 once TRBV15 TRBD1 TGTGCCACCAGCGGCCCAGACCGATCAGGGGGCGCTTACACCGGGGAGCTGTTTTTT CATSGPDRSGGAYTGELFF
TRBJ1-1 many TRBV19 TRBD1 TGTGCCAGCGGACAGGGATCAGCTGAAGCTTTCTTT CASGQGSAEAFF
TRBJ2-5 many TRBV20-1 - TGCAGTGCTCTTAGCCGGGGAGAGACCCAGTACTTC CSALSRGETQYF
TRBJ2-5 many TRBV24-1 TRBD1 TGTGCCACCAGTGATCCAACAGGGGGCGCGACGGTTTCGGAGACCCAGTACTTC CATSDPTGGATVSETQYF
TRBJ1-1 many TRBV4-2 - TGTGCCAGCAGCCAATACACTGAAGCTTTCTTT CASSQYTEAFF
TRBJ2-4 few TRBV7-8 - TGTGCCAGCAGCCCGATGGGGCCTGGATACATTCAGTACTTC CASSPMGPGYIQYF
TRBJ2-5 many TRBV7-2 - TGTGCCAGCAGCTTAGGGGGCCTAGTCACAGAGACCCAGTACTTC CASSLGGLVTETQYF
TRBJ1-1 many TRBV7-9 - TGTGCCAGCCGCCCGCCCGGGGGCACTGAAGCTTTCTTT CASRPPGGTEAFF
TRBJ2-2 many TRBV12-3/TRBV12-4 - TGTGCCAGCACCCTCGGGACCGCGGGCACCGGGGAGCTGTTTTTT CASTLGTAGTGELFF
TRBJ2-2 - TRBV4-3 TRBD2 TGCGCCAGCAGCCAAGATGGAACTAGCGGGGCCGGGGAGCTGTTTTTT CASSQDGTSGAGELFF
TRBJ1-2 - TRBV18 - TGTGCCAGCTCACGAACCGGGACCCACTATGGCTACACCTTC CASSRTGTHYGYTF
TRBJ1-1 many TRBV12-3/TRBV12-4 - TGTGCCAGCAGCAAAATTTTGGGCGGCACTGAAGCTTTCTTT CASSKILGGTEAFF